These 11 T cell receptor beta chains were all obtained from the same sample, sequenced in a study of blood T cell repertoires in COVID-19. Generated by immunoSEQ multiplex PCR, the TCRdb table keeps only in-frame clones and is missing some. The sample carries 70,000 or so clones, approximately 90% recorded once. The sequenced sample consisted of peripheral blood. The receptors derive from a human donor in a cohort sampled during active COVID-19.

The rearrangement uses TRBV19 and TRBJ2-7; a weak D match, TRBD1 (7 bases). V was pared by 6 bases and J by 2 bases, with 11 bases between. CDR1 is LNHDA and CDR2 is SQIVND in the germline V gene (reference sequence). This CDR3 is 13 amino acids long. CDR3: CASSAGQTYEQYF. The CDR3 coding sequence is TGTGCCAGTAGCGCGGGACAGACCTACGAGCAGTACTTC.

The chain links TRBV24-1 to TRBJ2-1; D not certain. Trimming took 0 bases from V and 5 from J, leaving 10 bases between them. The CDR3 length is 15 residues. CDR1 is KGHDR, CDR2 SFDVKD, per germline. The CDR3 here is CATSDLLRQDNEQFF. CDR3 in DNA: TGTGCCACCAGTGATTTGTTACGCCAGGACAATGAGCAGTTCTTC.

For the CDR3, the DNA is TGCGCCAGCAGCGAGGAGACAGGCTACTCAACTAATGAAAAACTGTTTTTT. Protein product: CASSEETGYSTNEKLFF. The V and J genes are TRBV5-1 and TRBJ1-4, with a possible D match to TRBD1 (6 bases). The CDR3 runs to 17 residues. Germline loops: CDR1 SGHRS, CDR2 YFSETQ. The V gene lost 4 bases and the J gene lost 0 bases, with 16 bases spanning the gap. The entire variable domain, with the rest obtained from reference TRBV5-1 and TRBJ1-4, is as follows: KAGVTQTPRYLIKTRGQQVTLSCSPISGHRSVSWYQQTPGQGLQFLFEYFSETQRNKGNFPGRFSGRQFSNSRSEMNVSTLELGDSALYLCASSEETGYSTNEKLFFGSGTQLSVL.

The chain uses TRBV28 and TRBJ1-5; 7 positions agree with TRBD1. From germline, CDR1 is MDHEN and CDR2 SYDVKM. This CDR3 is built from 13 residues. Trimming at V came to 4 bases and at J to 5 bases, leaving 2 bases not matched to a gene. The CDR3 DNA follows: TGTGCCAGCAGTTGGACAGGAGATCAGCCCCAGCATTTT. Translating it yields CASSWTGDQPQHF.

The CDR3 DNA reads as TGTGCTAGTGGTTTGGTAGTATGGGATACCGAAGCGGAATACAATCAGCCCCAGCATTTT. The encoded protein is CASGLVVWDTEAEYNQPQHF. The V gene is TRBV12-5, the J gene TRBJ1-5, with D unclear. Germline assignment: CDR1 LGHNT and CDR2 FRNRAP. V was cut by 0 bases and J by 3 bases, with 24 bases left in between. The CDR3 is 20 residues long.

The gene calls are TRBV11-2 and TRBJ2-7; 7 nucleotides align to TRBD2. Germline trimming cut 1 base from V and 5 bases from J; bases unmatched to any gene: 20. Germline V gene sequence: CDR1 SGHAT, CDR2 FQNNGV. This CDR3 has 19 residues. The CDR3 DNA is TGTGCCAGCAGCTTAGTAAAGGCTGGGAGGGTAGAACTCAACCACGAGCAGTACTTC. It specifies CASSLVKAGRVELNHEQYF.

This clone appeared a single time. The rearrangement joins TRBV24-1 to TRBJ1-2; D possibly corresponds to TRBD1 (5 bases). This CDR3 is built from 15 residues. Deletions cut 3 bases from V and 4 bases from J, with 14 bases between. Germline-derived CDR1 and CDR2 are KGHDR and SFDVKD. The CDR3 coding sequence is TGTGCCACCAGTGATGAGACGGGGGGATTCTATGGCTACACCTTC. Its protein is CATSDETGGFYGYTF.

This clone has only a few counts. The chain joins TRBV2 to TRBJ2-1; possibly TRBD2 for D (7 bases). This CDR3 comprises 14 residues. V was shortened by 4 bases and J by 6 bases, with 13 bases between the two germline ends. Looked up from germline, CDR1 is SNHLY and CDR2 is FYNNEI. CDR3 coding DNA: TGTGCCAGCAGTGTTCGGGGGGCTTCCAATGAGCAGTTCTTC. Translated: CASSVRGASNEQFF. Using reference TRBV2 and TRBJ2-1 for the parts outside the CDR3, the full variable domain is EPEVTQTPSHQVTQMGQEVILRCVPISNHLYFYWYRQILGQKVEFLVSFYNNEISEKSEIFDDQFSVERPDGSNFTLKIRSTKLEDSAMYFCASSVRGASNEQFFGPGTRLTVL.

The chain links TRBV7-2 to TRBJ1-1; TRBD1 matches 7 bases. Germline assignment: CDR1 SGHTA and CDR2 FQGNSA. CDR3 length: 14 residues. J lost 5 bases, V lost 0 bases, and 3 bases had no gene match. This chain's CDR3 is CASSLAQGITEAFF. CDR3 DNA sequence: TGTGCCAGCAGCTTAGCACAGGGGATTACTGAAGCTTTCTTT.

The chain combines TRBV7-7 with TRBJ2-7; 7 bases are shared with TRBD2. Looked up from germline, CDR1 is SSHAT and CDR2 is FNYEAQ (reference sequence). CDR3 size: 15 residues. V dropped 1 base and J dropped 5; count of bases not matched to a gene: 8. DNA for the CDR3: TGTGCCAGCAGCTTAGGAACGGCGGGGGACCACGAGCAGTACTTC. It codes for CASSLGTAGDHEQYF.

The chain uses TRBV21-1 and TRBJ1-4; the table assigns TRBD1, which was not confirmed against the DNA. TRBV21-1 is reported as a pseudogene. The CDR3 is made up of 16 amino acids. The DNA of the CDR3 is TGTGCCAGCAGCGAAACGGGTAACAGGGTATTTGAAAAACTGTTTTTT. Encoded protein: CASSETGNRVFEKLFF.